These 9 T cell receptor beta chains were sequenced from one sample in a study of T cell changes during pregnancy in multiple sclerosis (dated by TCRdb to between 2017 and 2020). The library came from the immunoSEQ multiplex PCR assay. The table comes from immuneACCESS by way of TCRdb, which keeps in-frame sequences with V and J called. Part of the clones is missing from these tables; in studies checked, under half for an unresolved V gene and the rest for unknown reasons. The table for this sample lists about 130,000 clones; less than 97% of them were counted only once. 0.44% of the sample lies in the top ten. Sequencing was performed on peripheral blood, taken after pregnancy. The receptors stem from a female donor with multiple sclerosis, enrolled in a pregnancy study.

The CDR3 reads CASSTQAGLYEQYF. The CDR3 DNA reads as TGTGCCAGCAGCACCCAAGCGGGACTCTACGAGCAGTACTTC. V usage is TRBV7-2 and J usage is TRBJ2-7; the match to TRBD2 covers 7 bases. Germline trimming cut 5 bases from V and 3 bases from J; bases unmatched to any gene: 7. Per germline, CDR1 SGHTA and CDR2 FQGNSA. This CDR3 is built from 14 residues.

This clone has only one observation. This rearrangement joins TRBV28 to TRBJ2-7, with 7 bases lining up with TRBD2. CDR3 size: 12 residues. Germline lookup yields CDR1 MDHEN and CDR2 SYDVKM. Unmatched junction bases numbered 2, after V lost 8 bases and J lost 1 base. The CDR3 bases are TGTGCCAGCGGACTAGGGTCCTACGAGCAGTACTTC. Its translation is CASGLGSYEQYF.

The CDR3 DNA is TGTGCCAGCAGTTTCCCCGGGACTAGCGACTACGAGCAGTACTTC. Residues: CASSFPGTSDYEQYF. The V and J genes are TRBV28 and TRBJ2-7, with 10 bases identical to TRBD2. The germline V gene encodes CDR1 MDHEN and CDR2 SYDVKM. V lost 3 bases and J lost 3; bases outside the gene matches: 5. The length of the CDR3 is 15 residues.

The J gene is TRBJ2-1, the V gene TRBV18; 10 positions match TRBD2. Germline-derived CDR1 and CDR2 are KGHSH and LQKENI. This CDR3 has 18 amino acids. V lost 5 bases to trimming and J lost 4 bases; unmatched junction nucleotides: 14. The CDR3 protein is CASSSLTRLAGSYNEQFF. CDR3 nucleotides: TGTGCCAGCTCATCGTTAACCCGACTAGCGGGTAGTTACAATGAGCAGTTCTTC.

The rearrangement links TRBV9 to TRBJ1-3; 10 bases map to TRBD1. This CDR3 comprises 15 residues. Germline V gene lookup returns CDR1 SGDLS and CDR2 YYNGEE. J was trimmed by 4 bases and V by 2 bases; bases with no gene match: 3. The CDR3 loop reads CASSVGTGEGNTIYF. The CDR3 coding sequence is TGTGCCAGCAGCGTTGGGACAGGGGAAGGAAACACCATATATTTT.

This chain uses TRBV4-1 with TRBJ1-3, with D uncertain. Trimming stripped 0 bases from V and 2 bases from J, with 8 bases between. This CDR3 spans 15 amino acids. Germline V CDR1 and CDR2: MGHRA, YSYEKL. DNA of the CDR3: TGCGCCAGCAGCCAAGATCGGGGAGCTGGAAACACCATATATTTT. Its translation: CASSQDRGAGNTIYF.

The chain carries TRBV4-1 and TRBJ2-5, with D tentatively TRBD1 (5 bases). Trimming cost V 0 bases and J 5 bases, with 10 bases left between them. The length of the CDR3 is 14 residues. The germline CDR1 and CDR2 sequences are MGHRA and YSYEKL. Here the CDR3 DNA reads TGCGCCAGCAGCCAAGATCAGCCAGGGGAGACCCAGTACTTC. This encodes CASSQDQPGETQYF.

The CDR3 region is CASSFGTGGREQYF. The CDR3 DNA is TGTGCCAGCAGCTTCGGGACAGGGGGCCGCGAGCAGTACTTC. The chain is built from TRBV7-2 and TRBJ2-7, with 12 bases aligning to TRBD1. The V and J ends lost 3 bases and 6 bases, in that order; junction bases with no gene match: 3. The CDR3 is made up of 14 amino acids. Germline values: CDR1 SGHTA, CDR2 FQGNSA.

The genes are TRBV28 and TRBJ1-2; no firm D call. Germline V gene sequence: CDR1 MDHEN, CDR2 SYDVKM. CDR3 length: 13 amino acids. V gave up 2 bases and J gave up 5 bases, with 9 bases separating them. In nucleotides, the CDR3 is TGTGCCAGCAGTTTAGGGCCACGGTATGGCTACACCTTC. Translation: CASSLGPRYGYTF.